The 14 T cell receptor beta chains listed next were all sequenced from one sample in a study of cytomegalovirus exposure and HLA in healthy donors. In the PCR, 60 Vbeta and 13 Jbeta primers were used. The assay was immunoSEQ multiplex PCR, and TCRdb's table has in-frame clones only and misses some. The sample has some 160,000 clones; about 72% are singletons. Sequenced input: PBMCs. These receptors came from a male donor in good health and CMV-seronegative.

The chain joins TRBV10-3 to TRBJ1-3, with 9 bases fitting TRBD1. The CDR3 has 18 residues. The germline V gene encodes CDR1 ENHRY and CDR2 SYGVKD. V lost 4 bases and J lost 7; bases outside the gene matches: 17. The CDR3 loop reads CAISADPGQGRERNTIYF. The CDR3 region has the DNA TGTGCCATCAGTGCTGACCCGGGACAGGGTAGGGAGCGGAACACCATATATTTT.

The chain employs TRBV2 and TRBJ1-5, with 7 bases identical to TRBD1. CDR3 length: 14 amino acids. The trim removed 7 bases at V and 4 bases at J, leaving 7 bases unmatched. The germline gives CDR1 SNHLY, CDR2 FYNNEI. For the CDR3, the DNA is TGTGCCAGCACCCGGGACAGTCCGAATCAGCCCCAGCATTTT. Residues: CASTRDSPNQPQHF.

The V gene is TRBV5-5, the J gene TRBJ2-3, with 8 positions matching TRBD1. The length of the CDR3 is 14 residues. V lost 4 bases and J lost 5; bases outside the gene matches: 6. Germline CDR1 SGHKS, CDR2 YYEKEE (reference sequence). This CDR3 reads CASSIQTGVDTQYF. CDR3 bases: TGTGCCAGCAGCATACAGACAGGGGTAGATACGCAGTATTTT.

The J gene is TRBJ2-7, the V gene TRBV28; 9 nucleotides align to TRBD1. V was pared by 2 bases and J by 3 bases, with 11 bases of the junction left unmatched. Germline V gene data show CDR1 as MDHEN and CDR2 as SYDVKM. The CDR3 is 17 residues long. Here the CDR3 DNA reads TGTGCCAGCAGTTTACCCCTTTGGACAGGGGAAGGCTACGAGCAGTACTTC. Protein: CASSLPLWTGEGYEQYF.

V usage is TRBV25-1 and J usage is TRBJ2-2; D is possibly TRBD1 (5 bases). Trimming took off 4 bases at V and 0 bases at J, with 9 bases between the two ends. The germline CDR1 and CDR2 sequences are MGHDK and SYGVNS. The CDR3 length is 15 residues. The CDR3 DNA reads as TGTGCCAGCAGTGCTCTGGACACGAACACCGGGGAGCTGTTTTTT. Translated: CASSALDTNTGELFF.

The chain links TRBV4-1 to TRBJ2-3; TRBD2 matches 11 bases. V was clipped by 4 bases and J by 4 bases; unmatched bases: 10. The CDR3 has 17 amino acids. Germline CDR1 is MGHRA and CDR2 is YSYEKL. CDR3 in DNA: TGCGCCAGCAGCCCCGGAACTAGCGGGGGTTTGTCAGATACGCAGTATTTT. It translates to CASSPGTSGGLSDTQYF.

This clone was found once. V usage is TRBV4-3 and J usage is TRBJ2-7; 8 bases are a match to TRBD1. Germline CDR1 and CDR2: LGHNA and YSLEER. The CDR3 has 16 residues. Trimming removed 0 bases from V and 3 bases from J; junction bases left unmatched: 7. The CDR3 sequence: CASSQDLGQALYEQYF. The CDR3 nucleotides read TGCGCCAGCAGCCAAGATTTGGGACAGGCCCTCTACGAGCAGTACTTC.

V usage is TRBV7-2 and J usage is TRBJ1-4; D is ambiguous. V was cut by 1 base and J by 8 bases, with 11 bases left in between. The CDR3 runs 14 residues. Germline CDR1 is SGHTA and CDR2 is FQGNSA. CDR3 in DNA: TGTGCCAGCAGCTTAGTGCAGGAATCAGAAAAACTGTTTTTT. Translation gives CASSLVQESEKLFF.

J is TRBJ1-1 and V is TRBV6-5, with D maybe TRBD1 (6 bases). The CDR3 covers 13 residues. The germline gives CDR1 MNHEY, CDR2 SVGAGI. V lost 6 bases, J lost 2 bases, and 10 bases lay in between. CDR3 in amino acids: CASSLDRNTEAFF. DNA for the CDR3: TGTGCCAGCAGCCTGGACAGAAACACTGAAGCTTTCTTT.

This chain links TRBV5-5 with TRBJ1-5, with 11 bases identical to TRBD1. This CDR3 is built from 15 residues. The germline CDR1 and CDR2 sequences are SGHKS and YYEKEE (reference sequence). Germline trimming cut 5 bases from V and 5 bases from J; bases unmatched to any gene: 6. The CDR3 nucleotides read TGTGCCAGCAGGGTGGGACAGGGGGTGGATCAGCCCCAGCATTTT. Encoded protein: CASRVGQGVDQPQHF.

This clone was observed a single time. J is TRBJ2-7 and V is TRBV6-1; the match to TRBD1 covers 7 bases. Trimming cost V 6 bases and J 3 bases; bases outside gene matches: 5. There are 13 residues in the CDR3. Germline V gene sequence: CDR1 MNHNS, CDR2 SASEGT. The CDR3 sequence: CASRGTDNYEQYF. DNA for the CDR3: TGTGCCAGCAGGGGGACAGACAACTACGAGCAGTACTTC.

This sequence joins TRBV18 and TRBJ1-2, with TRBD1 matching over 8 bases. Per germline, CDR1 KGHSH and CDR2 LQKENI. The length of the CDR3 is 15 residues. The V segment lost 0 bases and the J segment 7 bases; nucleotides outside the gene matches: 7. The CDR3 loop reads CASSPPASRGLGYTF. CDR3 nucleotide sequence: TGTGCCAGCTCACCACCGGCCTCCAGGGGGCTTGGCTACACCTTC.

This clone has just one count. The gene calls are TRBV15 and TRBJ2-7; weak D call: TRBD1 (6 bases). V was cut by 3 bases and J by 1 base, with 13 bases left in between. Germline loops: CDR1 LNHNV, CDR2 YYDKDF (reference sequence). The CDR3 is 15 amino acids. The CDR3 here is CATSRGAQGSYEQYF. CDR3 sequence (DNA): TGTGCCACCAGCAGGGGTGCCCAGGGGTCCTACGAGCAGTACTTC.

This clone has more than one count but fewer than ten. The CDR3, as DNA: TGTGCCAGCAGCTTAGAGGACACTCAACAGCCCCAGCATTTT. It specifies CASSLEDTQQPQHF. The chain carries TRBV7-7 and TRBJ1-5, with D perhaps TRBD1 (5 bases). Germline loops: CDR1 SSHAT, CDR2 FNYEAQ (reference sequence). V lost 1 base, J lost 7 bases, and 11 bases lay in between. The CDR3 is 14 amino acids.